Following are 13 T cell receptor beta chains from one sample sequenced in a study of cytomegalovirus exposure and HLA in healthy donors. TCRdb keeps only in-frame clones here, not all; method: immunoSEQ multiplex PCR. The sample has 150,000 to 200,000 clones, roughly 82% seen once. Sequencing used PBMCs. All receptors derive from a man between 18 and 35 years old in good health and CMV-seropositive.

The gene calls are TRBV5-1 and TRBJ1-2, with D unresolved. The CDR3 has 15 residues. CDR1 SGHRS and CDR2 YFSETQ come from the germline V gene. Trimming pared 6 bases from V and 0 bases from J, leaving 15 bases between. The CDR3 DNA reads TGCGCCAGCACCCTTACGGGGAGGGCTAACTATGGCTACACCTTC. As protein: CASTLTGRANYGYTF.

The chain couples TRBV11-1 to TRBJ2-1, with 12 bases aligning to TRBD2. Per germline, CDR1 SGHAT and CDR2 FQDESV (reference sequence). This CDR3 is 15 amino acids long. Germline trimming cut 5 bases from V and 7 bases from J; bases unmatched to any gene: 6. CDR3 amino acids: CASSTLAGGGNEQFF. CDR3 DNA sequence: TGTGCCAGCAGCACTCTAGCGGGAGGGGGGAATGAGCAGTTCTTC.

The table lists this clone with a count of one. The chain couples TRBV28 to TRBJ2-6; D may be TRBD1 (6 bases). Germline V gives CDR1 MDHEN, CDR2 SYDVKM. The CDR3 is 15 residues long. Deletions cut 3 bases from V and 4 bases from J, with 10 bases between. In DNA, the CDR3 is TGTGCCAGCAGTTTCAGGGGAACCGGGGCCAACGTCCTGACTTTC. This codes for CASSFRGTGANVLTF.

This chain connects TRBV6-5 to TRBJ2-3; D unclear. The CDR3 runs 13 residues. V lost 9 bases, J lost 5 bases, and 15 bases lay in between. CDR1 is MNHEY, CDR2 SVGAGI, per germline. The CDR3 region has the DNA TGTGCCAGTTCCACCCTGAGTAAAGATACGCAGTATTTT. It encodes CASSTLSKDTQYF.

This chain connects TRBV11-3 to TRBJ2-1; tentatively, D is TRBD1 (5 bases). Germline V lookup: CDR1 SGHNT, CDR2 YENEEA. There are 14 residues in the CDR3. The V end was cut by 5 bases, the J end by 10 bases, with 18 bases between. The CDR3 sequence: CASSPARQGKEQFF. In DNA, the CDR3 is TGTGCCAGCAGCCCAGCGAGGCAGGGCAAGGAGCAGTTCTTC.

The gene calls are TRBV6-4 and TRBJ1-5, with D possibly being TRBD1 (5 bases). Germline-derived CDR1 and CDR2 are MRHNA and SNTAGT. The CDR3 runs 16 residues. V was trimmed by 2 bases and J by 0 bases, leaving 11 bases between them. The CDR3 sequence: CASSDPPDSSNQPQHF. The CDR3 coding sequence is TGTGCCAGCAGTGACCCACCAGACAGTAGCAATCAGCCCCAGCATTTT.

The rearrangement joins TRBV11-3 to TRBJ1-1; D not resolved. Trimming removed 0 bases from V and 10 bases from J, with 12 bases in between. The CDR3 contains 13 residues. Germline V gene lookup returns CDR1 SGHNT and CDR2 YENEEA. The chain's CDR3 is CASSLDAAGGAFF. CDR3 in DNA: TGTGCCAGCAGCTTAGACGCGGCGGGTGGAGCTTTCTTT.

The gene calls are TRBV29-1 and TRBJ2-7; 7 bases map to TRBD1. Germline values: CDR1 SQVTM, CDR2 ANQGSEA. Trimming took 4 bases from V and 4 from J; bases not matched to a gene: 7. CDR3 length: 13 residues. The CDR3: CSVGGGAEYEQYF. The CDR3 DNA sequence: TGCAGCGTTGGAGGGGGCGCCGAGTACGAGCAGTACTTC.

V usage is TRBV6-4 and J usage is TRBJ2-7; 12 bases line up with TRBD2. From germline, CDR1 is MRHNA and CDR2 SNTAGT. J lost 7 bases, V lost 7 bases, and 2 bases had no gene match. CDR3 length equals 12 residues. Here the CDR3 reads CASTTSGGEQYF. As DNA, the CDR3 is TGTGCCAGCACCACTAGCGGGGGGGAGCAGTACTTC.

This clone was seen just once. This rearrangement joins TRBV7-8 to TRBJ2-1; D is undetermined. V lost 1 base and J 9 bases, leaving 10 bases between the germline ends. From germline, CDR1 is SGHVS and CDR2 FQNEAQ. CDR3 length equals 13 residues. CDR3 protein: CASSLEGEAEQFF. For the CDR3, the DNA is TGTGCCAGCAGCTTAGAAGGAGAGGCTGAGCAGTTCTTC.

V gene TRBV6-1 combines with J gene TRBJ1-3; no firm D call. This CDR3 is 13 amino acids long. Trimming took off 0 bases at V and 7 bases at J, with 7 bases between the two ends. Germline values: CDR1 MNHNS, CDR2 SASEGT. CDR3 sequence (DNA): TGTGCCAGCAGTGAAGCCGGTTGGAACACCATATATTTT. It specifies CASSEAGWNTIYF.

This clone was observed a single time. The gene calls are TRBV12-5 and TRBJ2-7; possible D gene TRBD2, 6 bases. The V gene lost 2 bases and the J gene lost 3 bases, with 17 bases spanning the gap. Germline assignment: CDR1 LGHNT and CDR2 FRNRAP. This CDR3 has 16 residues. CDR3 coding DNA: TGTGCTAGTGGTTTGCCACCGATGAGGGGAGGCTACGAGCAGTACTTC. Protein sequence: CASGLPPMRGGYEQYF. Full variable domain (missing parts from reference TRBV12-5 and TRBJ2-7): DARVTQTPRHKVTEMGQEVTMRCQPILGHNTVFWYRQTMMQGLELLAYFRNRAPLDDSGMPKDRFSAEMPDATLATLKIQPSEPRDSAVYFCASGLPPMRGGYEQYFGPGTRLTVT.

The chain is built from TRBV7-9 and TRBJ2-2, with 7 bases matching TRBD1. The germline V gene encodes CDR1 SEHNR and CDR2 FQNEAQ (reference sequence). V dropped 5 bases and J dropped 2; count of bases not matched to a gene: 5. This CDR3 comprises 15 residues. The CDR3 protein is CASSVGQLNTGELFF. The DNA for the CDR3 is TGTGCCAGCAGCGTGGGACAGCTTAACACCGGGGAGCTGTTTTTT.